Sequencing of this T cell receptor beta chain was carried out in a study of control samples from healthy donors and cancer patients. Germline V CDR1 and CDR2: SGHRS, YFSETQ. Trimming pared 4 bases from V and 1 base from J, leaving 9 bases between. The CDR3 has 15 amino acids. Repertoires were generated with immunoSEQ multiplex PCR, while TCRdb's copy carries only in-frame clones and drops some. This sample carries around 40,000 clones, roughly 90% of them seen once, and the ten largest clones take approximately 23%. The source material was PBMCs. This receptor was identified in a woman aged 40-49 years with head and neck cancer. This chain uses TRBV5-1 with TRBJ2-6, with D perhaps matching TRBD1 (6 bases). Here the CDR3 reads CASSPQGSGANVLTF. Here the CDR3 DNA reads TGCGCCAGCAGCCCACAGGGTTCTGGGGCCAACGTCCTGACTTTC. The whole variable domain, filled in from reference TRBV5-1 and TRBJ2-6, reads KAGVTQTPRYLIKTRGQQVTLSCSPISGHRSVSWYQQTPGQGLQFLFEYFSETQRNKGNFPGRFSGRQFSNSRSEMNVSTLELGDSALYLCASSPQGSGANVLTFGAGSRLTVL.